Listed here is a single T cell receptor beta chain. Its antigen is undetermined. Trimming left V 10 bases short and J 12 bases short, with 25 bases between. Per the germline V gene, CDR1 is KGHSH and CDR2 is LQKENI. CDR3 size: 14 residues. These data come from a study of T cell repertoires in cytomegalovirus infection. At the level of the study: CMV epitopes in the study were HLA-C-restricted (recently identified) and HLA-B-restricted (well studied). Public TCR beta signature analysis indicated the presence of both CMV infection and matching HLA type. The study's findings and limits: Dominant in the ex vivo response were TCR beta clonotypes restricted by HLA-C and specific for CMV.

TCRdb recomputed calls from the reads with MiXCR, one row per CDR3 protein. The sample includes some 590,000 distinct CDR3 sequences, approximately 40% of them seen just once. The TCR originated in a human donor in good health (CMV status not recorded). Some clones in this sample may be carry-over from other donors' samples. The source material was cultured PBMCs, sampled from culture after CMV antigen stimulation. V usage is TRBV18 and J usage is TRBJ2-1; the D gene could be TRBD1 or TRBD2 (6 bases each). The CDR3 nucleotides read TGTGCCACCACACTCGGAGTGGAAAAGGGGGGGCAGTTCTTC. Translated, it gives CATTLGVEKGGQFF.